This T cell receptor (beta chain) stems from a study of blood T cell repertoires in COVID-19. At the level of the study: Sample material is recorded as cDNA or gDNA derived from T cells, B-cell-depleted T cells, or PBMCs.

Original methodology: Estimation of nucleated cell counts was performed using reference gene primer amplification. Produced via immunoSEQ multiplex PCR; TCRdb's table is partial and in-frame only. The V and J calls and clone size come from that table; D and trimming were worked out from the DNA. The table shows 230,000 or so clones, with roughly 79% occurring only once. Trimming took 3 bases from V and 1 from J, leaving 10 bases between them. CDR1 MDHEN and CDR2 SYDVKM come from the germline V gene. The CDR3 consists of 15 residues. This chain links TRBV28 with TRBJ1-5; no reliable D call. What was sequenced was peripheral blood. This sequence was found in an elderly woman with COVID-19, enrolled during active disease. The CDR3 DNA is TGTGCCAGCAGTTTCCGAGAGCTCAGCAATCAGCCCCAGCATTTT. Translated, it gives CASSFRELSNQPQHF.